The 20 T cell receptor beta chains below come from one sample, sequenced in a study of CD8 T cells in ankylosing spondylitis. TCRdb recomputed calls from the 5' RACE reads with MiXCR, one row per CDR3 protein. This table has 800,000 to 900,000 distinct CDR3 sequences, about 10% appearing once. No antigen has been identified for these receptors. The study, taken as a whole, reports: There was a TCR beta motif, made of fewer than 10 highly homologous variants, that appeared characteristic of ankylosing spondylitis blood.

The material sequenced was blood, either unsorted or a sorted T cell fraction (not recorded which). The receptor set was obtained from a male donor with ankylosing spondylitis.

This rearrangement joins TRBV4-1 to TRBJ2-5; D is perhaps TRBD1 (5 bases). The CDR3 extends over 16 amino acids. CDR1 and CDR2 from the germline V gene are MGHRA and YSYEKL. V lost 1 base and J lost 5, with 17 bases in between. The CDR3 region is CASSQVWQGPLETQYF. CDR3 sequence (DNA): TGCGCCAGCAGCCAAGTATGGCAGGGTCCGCTGGAGACCCAGTACTTC.

The gene calls are TRBV7-2 and TRBJ1-2; 8 bases fit TRBD1. CDR3 size: 15 residues. Germline CDR1 reads SGHTA; CDR2 reads FQGNSA. V trimming: 7 bases; J trimming: 2 bases; junction bases outside the gene matches: 9. CDR3 in DNA: TGTGCCAGCACCCGATGGACAGGGTCGAACTATGGCTACACCTTC. As protein: CASTRWTGSNYGYTF.

The V gene is TRBV2, the J gene TRBJ1-2; 7 bases are a match to TRBD1. V trimming: 0 bases; J trimming: 7 bases; junction bases outside the gene matches: 8. The CDR3 runs 15 residues. Germline CDR1 reads SNHLY; CDR2 reads FYNNEI. CDR3 sequence (DNA): TGTGCCAGCAGTGAAGCTAGCAGGGGGATTGGTGGCTACACCTTC. Amino acids: CASSEASRGIGGYTF. Full variable domain (remainder filled in from reference TRBV2 and TRBJ1-2): EPEVTQTPSHQVTQMGQEVILRCVPISNHLYFYWYRQILGQKVEFLVSFYNNEISEKSEIFDDQFSVERPDGSNFTLKIRSTKLEDSAMYFCASSEASRGIGGYTFGSGTRLTVV.

This clonotype was observed a few times. The chain has TRBV27 and TRBJ2-5; 10 nucleotides line up with TRBD2. CDR1 and CDR2 from the germline V gene are MNHEY and SMNVEV (reference sequence). The ends lost 5 bases at V and 5 bases at J; junction bases unmatched: 8. This CDR3 has 15 amino acids. CDR3 region: CASSKRLAGGETQYF. The CDR3, as DNA: TGTGCCAGCAGTAAACGACTAGCGGGTGGTGAGACCCAGTACTTC.

This clonotype was observed many times. CDR3 sequence: CASSQDVRRAYSGNTIYF. The CDR3, as DNA: TGTGCCAGCAGCCAAGATGTTCGAAGGGCCTACTCTGGAAACACCATATATTTT. The chain carries TRBV4-2 and TRBJ1-3; no reliable D call. Germline CDR1 reads LGHNA; CDR2 reads YNFKEQ. Trimming cost V 0 bases and J 0 bases, with 15 bases left between them. CDR3 length equals 18 residues.

The chain uses TRBV8-2 and TRBJ1-1. TRBV8-2 is tagged as a pseudogene. The CDR3 runs to 13 residues. The CDR3: CASSPGTRNEAFF. CDR3 coding DNA: TGTGCCAGCAGCCCCGGGACTCGGAATGAAGCTTTCTTT.

This clonotype was counted only a few times. The V and J genes are TRBV4-3 and TRBJ2-1; no definite D call. Germline CDR1 and CDR2: LGHNA and YSLEER. CDR3 length: 14 amino acids. Trimming cost V 0 bases and J 8 bases, with 11 bases left between them. The CDR3 nucleotides are TGCGCCAGCAGCCAAGAAGTTAGTACGGATGAGCAGTTCTTC. This encodes CASSQEVSTDEQFF.

This clonotype was detected only a few times. The chain has TRBV20-1 and TRBJ2-3; 9 bases map to TRBD2. V trimming: 6 bases; J trimming: 1 base; junction bases outside the gene matches: 11. Germline values: CDR1 DFQATT, CDR2 SNEGSKA (reference sequence). The CDR3 totals 16 residues. The CDR3 sequence: CSARVAGDVGTDTQYF. CDR3 nucleotide sequence: TGCAGTGCCCGGGTAGCGGGAGACGTCGGCACAGATACGCAGTATTTT.

This chain links TRBV20-1 with TRBJ2-5, with 7 nucleotides matching TRBD2. Germline CDR1 and CDR2: DFQATT and SNEGSKA (reference sequence). Unmatched junction bases numbered 13, after V lost 0 bases and J lost 9 bases. CDR3 length equals 15 residues. CDR3 in DNA: TGCAGTGCTAGAGATTATAGAGAAGGGGAGGGGCCCCAGTACTTC. Its translation: CSARDYREGEGPQYF.

The chain employs TRBV4-3 and TRBJ2-1; 8 bases fit TRBD2. The CDR3 is 17 residues long. Trimming removed 0 bases from V and 5 bases from J; junction bases left unmatched: 9. Germline V gives CDR1 LGHNA, CDR2 YSLEER. CDR3 nucleotide sequence: TGCGCCAGCAGCCAAGATCCTATAGCGGGAACGCACAATGAGCAGTTCTTC. Protein product: CASSQDPIAGTHNEQFF.

V usage is TRBV5-1 and J usage is TRBJ1-2; TRBD1 agrees at 8 bases. J was trimmed by 4 bases and V by 2 bases; bases with no gene match: 7. This CDR3 has 15 amino acids. The germline V gene has CDR1 SGHRS and CDR2 YFSETQ. The DNA for the CDR3 is TGCGCCAGCAGCTTCTTGGACAGGGTAGCCTATGGCTACACCTTC. As protein: CASSFLDRVAYGYTF.

This clonotype was detected only a few times. The CDR3 sequence is CAISDTRTTDNEQFF. In DNA, the CDR3 is TGTGCCATCAGTGACACTAGGACTACCGACAATGAGCAGTTCTTC. This rearrangement joins TRBV10-3 to TRBJ2-1; the D gene is possibly TRBD2 (6 bases). Germline CDR1 is ENHRY and CDR2 is SYGVKD. The V gene lost 3 bases and the J gene lost 5 bases, with 14 bases spanning the gap. The CDR3 is 15 residues long.

This clonotype occurred a few times. The V and J genes are TRBV7-2 and TRBJ2-3; D ambiguous. The CDR3 sequence is 16 residues long. Germline-derived CDR1 and CDR2 are SGHTA and FQGNSA. The germline V and J ends were trimmed by 1 base and 1 base, with 12 bases remaining between them. The CDR3: CASSLGYGHRTDTQYF. For the CDR3, the DNA is TGTGCCAGCAGCTTAGGATACGGGCACCGCACAGATACGCAGTATTTT. The full variable domain, in which reference TRBV7-2 and TRBJ2-3 provide the parts outside the CDR3, is GAGVSQSPSNKVTEKGKDVELRCDPISGHTALYWYRQSLGQGLEFLIYFQGNSAPDKSGLPSDRFSAERTGGSVSTLTIQRTQQEDSAVYLCASSLGYGHRTDTQYFGPGTRLTVL.

This chain's CDR3 is CAISVGGTQSYEQYF. CDR3 DNA: TGTGCCATCAGTGTCGGCGGGACCCAATCCTACGAGCAGTACTTC. This rearrangement joins TRBV10-3 to TRBJ2-7, with D possibly matching TRBD2 (6 bases). Trimming removed 4 bases at V and 1 base at J, with 14 bases between. The CDR3 has 15 residues. Germline V gives CDR1 ENHRY, CDR2 SYGVKD.

V gene TRBV7-8 combines with J gene TRBJ2-7; 7 positions agree with TRBD2. The CDR3 is made up of 14 amino acids. Germline trimming cut 4 bases from V and 3 bases from J; bases unmatched to any gene: 6. The V gene's germline CDR1 is SGHVS and CDR2 FQNEAQ. The CDR3 DNA is TGTGCCAGCAGCTCTTCTAGCGGTTACTACGAGCAGTACTTC. This codes for CASSSSSGYYEQYF.

The sample holds a few counts of this clonotype. The chain joins TRBV5-6 to TRBJ2-3, with TRBD2 as a possible D gene (7 bases). The CDR3 is 16 amino acids. The V gene's germline CDR1 is SGHDT and CDR2 YYEEEE. Trimming removed 2 bases at V and 2 bases at J, with 15 bases between. CDR3 coding DNA: TGTGCCAGCAGCTTCAACCGGGGGGCTTACACAGATACGCAGTATTTT. Amino acid sequence: CASSFNRGAYTDTQYF.

The chain joins TRBV20-1 to TRBJ2-6; the D is unclear. The CDR3 covers 16 residues. V was trimmed by 0 bases and J by 2 bases, leaving 11 bases between them. The V gene's germline CDR1 is DFQATT and CDR2 SNEGSKA (reference sequence). CDR3: CSARDRPRPGANVLTF. In DNA, the CDR3 is TGCAGTGCTAGAGACCGACCCAGGCCTGGGGCCAACGTCCTGACTTTC.

The chain carries TRBV4-3 and TRBJ1-5; D gene uncertain. The CDR3 totals 15 residues. Germline V gene lookup returns CDR1 LGHNA and CDR2 YSLEER. V was clipped by 2 bases and J by 9 bases, with 17 bases between them. Here the CDR3 DNA reads TGCGCCAGCAGCCAATGGGTAGCTGACCCTCGGCCCCAGCATTTT. Translation gives CASSQWVADPRPQHF.

V and J are TRBV5-1 and TRBJ1-2, with 7 bases that match TRBD1. The germline gives CDR1 SGHRS, CDR2 YFSETQ. Trimming at V came to 7 bases and at J to 0 bases, leaving 3 bases not matched to a gene. The CDR3 runs to 13 residues. Here the CDR3 DNA reads TGCGCCAGCTCTGACAGGGCTAACTATGGCTACACCTTC. Amino acids: CASSDRANYGYTF.

The V gene is TRBV7-2, the J gene TRBJ2-3; 9 bases agree with TRBD1. Per the germline V gene, CDR1 is SGHTA and CDR2 is FQGNSA. Losses at the gene ends were 5 bases for V and 3 bases for J; bases not matched to a gene: 6. The length of the CDR3 is 15 residues. The CDR3 bases are TGTGCCAGCAGCCGAGACAGGGGGTGGACAGATACGCAGTATTTT. This translates into CASSRDRGWTDTQYF.